Sequencing of this T cell receptor beta chain was carried out in a study of cytotoxic CD8 clonotypes in ibrutinib-treated CLL. Study background: Results showed some 24 partial and 2 complete responses; following median around six years, about 15 remained remitted, around twelve advanced.

The germline V gene has CDR1 SGHTA and CDR2 FQGTGA. There are 16 residues in the CDR3. V was pared by 5 bases and J by 5 bases, with 19 bases between. Study-wide findings and caveats: Whereas clonality rose at ibrutinib response, it declined toward baseline at progression.

As concerns this clone: Its antigen is unidentified.

Some clones are missing from TCRdb's copy, which holds only in-frame ones; the method was immunoSEQ multiplex PCR. This sample yields approximately 200,000 clones, of which 55% to 85% are seen a single time; around 15% belongs to the top ten. This sequence was found in a human donor with chronic lymphocytic leukemia. The V and J genes are TRBV7-3 and TRBJ2-1, with TRBD2 as a possible D gene (6 bases). The sequenced sample was PBMCs, obtained after 24 months of ibrutinib treatment. The CDR3 DNA sequence: TGTGCCAGCAGCCCCCAGGGCGGGACCACCGACAATGAGCAGTTCTTC. Encoded protein: CASSPQGGTTDNEQFF.